The 15 T cell receptor beta chains below all came from one sample that was sequenced in a study of blood T cell repertoires in COVID-19. Repertoires were generated with immunoSEQ multiplex PCR, while TCRdb's copy carries only in-frame clones and drops some. The sample contains some 66,000 clones, approximately 80% of which appear only once. Sequenced material: peripheral blood. These receptors all stem from a woman older than 75 with acute or convalescent COVID-19.

The chain combines TRBV6-5 with TRBJ2-1, with 14 bases aligning to TRBD2. CDR1 is MNHEY, CDR2 SVGAGI, per germline. V lost 6 bases, J lost 9 bases, and 7 bases stayed unmatched. This CDR3 is built from 15 residues. The CDR3 region is CASSRGLAGVGEQFF. The CDR3 bases are TGTGCCAGCAGCCGGGGACTAGCGGGAGTTGGTGAGCAGTTCTTC.

This chain connects TRBV13 to TRBJ2-7, with a tentative D call TRBD1 (6 bases). This CDR3 is 20 amino acids long. Looked up from germline, CDR1 is PRHDT and CDR2 is FYEKMQ (reference sequence). With 1 base removed from V and 2 bases from J, the gap between germline ends came to 27 bases. The CDR3 nucleotides are TGTGCCAGCAGCTTAGAAGGGGCAGGGGCGAAGTTAACCCTTACCTACGAGCAGTACTTC. This encodes CASSLEGAGAKLTLTYEQYF.

The chain joins TRBV6-5 to TRBJ1-2, with 7 bases lining up with TRBD1. V trimming: 7 bases; J trimming: 4 bases; junction bases outside the gene matches: 12. The V gene's germline CDR1 is MNHEY and CDR2 SVGAGI. The CDR3 is 15 amino acids. CDR3 in DNA: TGTGCCAGCATAATCCCGGACAGGCCCTTCTATGGCTACACCTTC. This gives the protein CASIIPDRPFYGYTF.

This clone appeared a few times. The chain has TRBV14 and TRBJ2-7; 7 nucleotides match TRBD2. V shed 4 bases, J shed 9 bases, and the junction held 12 bases outside the gene matches. The CDR3 length is 14 residues. The germline CDR1 and CDR2 sequences are SGHDN and FVKESK. CDR3 DNA: TGTGCCAGCAGCCCGGGGGGAACCGCTACGAGGCAGTACTTC. It translates to CASSPGGTATRQYF.

This clone showed up just a few times. The chain couples TRBV7-3 to TRBJ2-2, with 9 bases matching TRBD1. V dropped 3 bases and J dropped 5; count of bases not matched to a gene: 1. From germline, CDR1 is SGHTA and CDR2 FQGTGA. The CDR3 loop spans 14 amino acids. CDR3 region: CASSFDRGTGELFF. Written as DNA, the CDR3 is TGTGCCAGCAGCTTCGACAGGGGGACCGGGGAGCTGTTTTTT.

The chain couples TRBV4-3 to TRBJ2-2, with TRBD2 as a possible D gene (5 bases). CDR3 length: 15 residues. Trimming removed 4 bases at V and 2 bases at J, with 11 bases between. Germline CDR1 reads LGHNA; CDR2 reads YSLEER. CDR3 loop: CASSRKLDNTGELFF. The CDR3 DNA reads as TGCGCCAGCAGCCGAAAACTAGACAACACCGGGGAGCTGTTTTTT.

The chain links TRBV6-5 to TRBJ1-2; 7 nucleotides match TRBD1. V shed 6 bases and J 7 bases; nucleotides not matched to a gene: 8. Germline CDR1 MNHEY, CDR2 SVGAGI. This CDR3 has 13 residues. The CDR3 DNA follows: TGTGCCAGCAGCACGACAGGGTTCGGTGGCTACACCTTC. Amino acids: CASSTTGFGGYTF.

V and J are TRBV28 and TRBJ2-3, with 7 bases aligning to TRBD2. Germline lookup yields CDR1 MDHEN and CDR2 SYDVKM. This CDR3 has 13 residues. V trimming: 6 bases; J trimming: 7 bases; junction bases outside the gene matches: 7. Here the CDR3 DNA reads TGTGCCAGCAGAGATGGGGGAGGGAATACGCAGTATTTT. Translation gives CASRDGGGNTQYF.

The CDR3 DNA reads TGCAGCGCCCGAGATGGCTACAATGAGCAGTTCTTC. Translation gives CSARDGYNEQFF. The gene calls are TRBV29-1 and TRBJ2-1; D remains unclear. From germline, CDR1 is SQVTM and CDR2 ANQGSEA. This CDR3 contains 12 residues. V dropped 7 bases and J dropped 3 bases, with 10 bases sitting between them.

This clone showed up just once. The rearrangement links TRBV5-6 to TRBJ2-7; 7 bases are shared with TRBD2. Losses at the gene ends were 0 bases for V and 4 bases for J; bases not matched to a gene: 10. The CDR3 spans 16 residues. Germline-derived CDR1 and CDR2 are SGHDT and YYEEEE. The CDR3 here is CASSLDGSREVYEQYF. CDR3 in DNA: TGTGCCAGCAGCTTGGATGGGTCCCGGGAGGTGTACGAGCAGTACTTC.

This clone has only a few counts. The rearrangement links TRBV6-5 to TRBJ1-1; 7 bases are a match to TRBD1. The CDR3 has 12 residues. J gave up 7 bases and V 4 bases, and 3 bases lay outside the gene matches. Germline assignment: CDR1 MNHEY and CDR2 SVGAGI. CDR3 in amino acids: CASSSGTDEAFF. The DNA for the CDR3 is TGTGCCAGCAGTTCCGGGACAGATGAAGCTTTCTTT.

The rearrangement joins TRBV3-1 (or the pseudogene TRBV3-2) to TRBJ2-1, with 9 bases matching TRBD2. The germline CDR1 and CDR2 sequences are LGHDT and YNNKEL (reference sequence). This CDR3 region has 15 residues. V was clipped by 2 bases and J by 6 bases; unmatched bases: 5. CDR3 loop: CASSQQLAGPNEQFF. The CDR3 DNA sequence: TGTGCCAGCAGCCAACAACTAGCGGGCCCCAATGAGCAGTTCTTC.

This clone was seen only once. The chain links TRBV28 to TRBJ1-1; the D is unclear. Germline loops: CDR1 MDHEN, CDR2 SYDVKM. The CDR3 totals 15 residues. Trimming took 6 bases from V and 1 from J, leaving 15 bases between them. The CDR3 sequence is CASRVAGIANTEAFF. DNA for the CDR3: TGTGCCAGCAGGGTTGCGGGGATCGCGAACACTGAAGCTTTCTTT.

The chain links TRBV30 to TRBJ2-7; D is unresolved. The germline V and J ends were trimmed by 0 bases and 1 base, with 4 bases remaining between them. Germline CDR1 is GTSNPN and CDR2 is SVGIG (reference sequence). The CDR3 runs 12 residues. The CDR3 protein is CAWSVLSYEQYF. The CDR3 nucleotides read TGTGCCTGGAGTGTACTTTCCTACGAGCAGTACTTC.

V gene TRBV10-3 combines with J gene TRBJ2-7; D is ambiguous. The V gene's germline CDR1 is ENHRY and CDR2 SYGVKD. This CDR3 spans 12 amino acids. The V gene lost 4 bases and the J gene lost 3 bases, with 7 bases spanning the gap. CDR3 residues: CAISGGGYEQYF. DNA of the CDR3: TGTGCCATCAGTGGAGGTGGCTACGAGCAGTACTTC.